This T cell receptor (beta chain) originates from a study of blood T cell repertoires in COVID-19. For the study at large: From T cells, B-cell-depleted T cells, or PBMCs came the material, which was cDNA or gDNA.

The V gene's germline CDR1 is SGHRS and CDR2 YFSETQ. This CDR3 has 15 amino acids. Trimming cost V 3 bases and J 1 base, with 13 bases left between them. Sequencing was performed with immunoSEQ multiplex PCR; in TCRdb, only in-frame clones are kept and a portion is missing. The profile covers 70,000 to 95,000 clones, with over 75% appearing a single time and approximately 13% taken by the ten largest. The V gene is TRBV5-1, the J gene TRBJ1-1; TRBD1 might be the D (6 bases). The TCR comes from a human donor in a cohort sampled during active COVID-19. Specimen: peripheral blood. The CDR3 sequence: CASSSSGAWNTEAFF. CDR3 nucleotides: TGCGCCAGCAGCTCGTCAGGGGCTTGGAACACTGAAGCTTTCTTT.